A single sample gave rise to the 26 T cell receptor beta chains below, sequenced in a study of blood T cell repertoires in COVID-19. Profiling relied on immunoSEQ multiplex PCR, and the TCRdb table lists in-frame clones only, not all of them. This table holds about 300,000 clones, 70% to 90% found once. The source material was PBMCs or T cells enriched from blood (not recorded which). These receptors were obtained from a woman in her 30s who had recovered from COVID-19.

CDR3 coding DNA: TGTGCCAGCAGCGACTGGCAAGGGAAGGAGGGTTTCTTT. This gives the protein CASSDWQGKEGFF. This chain joins TRBV6-2 or TRBV6-3 and TRBJ1-1; the D is unclear. Trimming pared 6 bases from V and 13 bases from J, leaving 21 bases between. This CDR3 is 13 amino acids long. Per germline, CDR1 MNHEY and CDR2 SVGEGT.

V is TRBV14 and J is TRBJ1-1; the match to TRBD1 covers 11 bases. The germline V gene has CDR1 SGHDN and CDR2 FVKESK. V lost 8 bases to trimming and J lost 4 bases; unmatched junction nucleotides: 6. This CDR3 has 14 amino acids. The CDR3 DNA reads TGTGCCAGCCGCTGGACAGGGGGCGGCACTGAAGCTTTCTTT. This sequence encodes CASRWTGGGTEAFF.

The chain employs TRBV5-1 and TRBJ1-1; D is perhaps TRBD1 (5 bases). The CDR3 is 15 amino acids. The germline V gene has CDR1 SGHRS and CDR2 YFSETQ. The germline V and J ends were trimmed by 0 bases and 3 bases, with 12 bases remaining between them. The CDR3 sequence: CASSLESPGDTEAFF. As DNA, the CDR3 is TGCGCCAGCAGCTTGGAATCACCGGGGGACACTGAAGCTTTCTTT.

This chain connects TRBV4-2 to TRBJ2-2; tentative D call: TRBD2 (5 bases). The germline gives CDR1 LGHNA, CDR2 YNFKEQ. CDR3 size: 15 residues. V lost 2 bases and J 4 bases, leaving 11 bases between the germline ends. CDR3 sequence (DNA): TGTGCCAGCAGCCAACCCGGGCGGGTCACCGGGGAGCTGTTTTTT. Translating it yields CASSQPGRVTGELFF.

In this sample, this clone turned up a few times. The V call is TRBV9, the J call TRBJ1-2, with a tentative D call TRBD1 (6 bases). Germline-derived CDR1 and CDR2 are SGDLS and YYNGEE. CDR3 length: 17 residues. V was shortened by 3 bases and J by 0 bases, with 18 bases between the two germline ends. This CDR3 reads CASSAGTRHPANYGYTF. The CDR3 DNA reads TGTGCCAGCAGCGCCGGGACACGCCATCCAGCTAACTATGGCTACACCTTC.

J is TRBJ1-2 and V is TRBV5-6; a weak D match, TRBD1 (6 bases). Per the germline V gene, CDR1 is SGHDT and CDR2 is YYEEEE. V was cut by 0 bases and J by 9 bases, with 12 bases left in between. The CDR3 sequence is 13 residues long. The CDR3 loop reads CASSLGTALRYTF. DNA for the CDR3: TGTGCCAGCAGCTTGGGGACAGCGCTCCGCTACACCTTC.

J is TRBJ2-7 and V is TRBV21-1; TRBD2, the table's D call, was not compared with the DNA. TRBV21-1 is assigned pseudogene status. This CDR3 has 12 amino acids. The DNA of the CDR3 is TGTGCCAGCAGTCGGCGGAACTACGAGCAGTACTTC. Residues: CASSRRNYEQYF.

J is TRBJ2-1 and V is TRBV12-3 or TRBV12-4, with 7 bases aligning to TRBD1. This CDR3 contains 12 residues. After removal of 7 bases from V and 8 bases from J, the junction contained 5 bases not matched to a gene. CDR3 region: CASTPGTDEQFF. The CDR3 nucleotides are TGTGCCAGCACCCCAGGGACAGATGAGCAGTTCTTC.

The genes are TRBV10-2 and TRBJ2-2; maybe TRBD2 (5 bases). The germline V gene encodes CDR1 WSHSY and CDR2 SAAADI. V lost 8 bases and J lost 4, with 8 bases in between. The CDR3 totals 12 residues. CDR3 in DNA: TGCGCCAGCCTAGCCTTCACCGGGGAGCTGTTTTTT. This encodes CASLAFTGELFF.

V is TRBV27 and J is TRBJ1-6; 7 nucleotides align to TRBD1. The CDR3 is made up of 16 amino acids. The V gene end was trimmed by 5 bases and the J gene end by 1 base; junction bases not matched to a gene: 5. Looked up from germline, CDR1 is MNHEY and CDR2 is SMNVEV (reference sequence). The CDR3 spells CASSQDRVSYNSPLHF. In nucleotides, the CDR3 is TGTGCCAGCAGTCAAGACAGGGTTTCCTATAATTCACCCCTCCACTTT.

Here the CDR3 DNA reads TGTGCCAGCAGCCCATCTGGACAGGCCTCCAATCAGCCCCAGCATTTT. It yields the protein CASSPSGQASNQPQHF. The rearrangement uses TRBV3-1 (or the pseudogene TRBV3-2) and TRBJ1-5; TRBD1 matches 7 bases. This CDR3 region has 16 residues. Germline V lookup: CDR1 LGHDT, CDR2 YNNKEL (reference sequence). V trimming: 4 bases; J trimming: 3 bases; junction bases outside the gene matches: 9.

The V gene is TRBV4-3, the J gene TRBJ1-2, with 11 bases that match TRBD1. Germline-derived CDR1 and CDR2 are LGHNA and YSLEER. The CDR3 has 14 amino acids. Trimming took 4 bases from V and 8 from J; bases not matched to a gene: 6. The CDR3, as DNA: TGCGCCAGCAGCCCAGGACAGGGGGCGCGAGGCTACACCTTC. This translates into CASSPGQGARGYTF.

The V call is TRBV10-3, the J call TRBJ1-1; the match to TRBD1 covers 11 bases. The germline V gene has CDR1 ENHRY and CDR2 SYGVKD. CDR3 length: 11 amino acids. V lost 7 bases to trimming and J lost 9 bases; unmatched junction nucleotides: 1. The CDR3 nucleotides are TGTGCCATCAAGGACAGGGGGCAAGCTTTCTTT. This translates into CAIKDRGQAFF.

The rearrangement uses TRBV10-1 and TRBJ2-5; 9 bases align to TRBD2. The CDR3 is 15 amino acids. Germline V CDR1 and CDR2: WNHNN, SYGVQD (reference sequence). V gave up 0 bases and J gave up 5 bases; unmatched junction bases: 4. CDR3 loop: CASSESLAGIETQYF. CDR3 coding DNA: TGCGCCAGCAGTGAGTCGCTAGCGGGGATCGAGACCCAGTACTTC.

This clone was seen just once. The chain employs TRBV18 and TRBJ2-7; 7 bases are shared with TRBD1. CDR1 and CDR2 from the germline V gene are KGHSH and LQKENI. Germline trimming cut 6 bases from V and 2 bases from J; bases unmatched to any gene: 7. The CDR3 has 14 residues. Here the CDR3 reads CASSRDSLTYEQYF. DNA of the CDR3: TGTGCCAGCTCTCGGGACAGCCTCACCTACGAGCAGTACTTC.

The chain uses TRBV2 and TRBJ1-1; 7 bases agree with TRBD1. Germline V lookup: CDR1 SNHLY, CDR2 FYNNEI. The V segment lost 10 bases and the J segment 2 bases; nucleotides outside the gene matches: 7. This CDR3 comprises 13 residues. The CDR3: CATARDRNTEAFF. DNA of the CDR3: TGTGCCACCGCTAGGGACAGAAACACTGAAGCTTTCTTT.

The chain uses TRBV4-1 and TRBJ1-2; D perhaps matches TRBD1 (6 bases). CDR3 length equals 15 residues. CDR1 is MGHRA and CDR2 is YSYEKL in the germline V gene. V lost 1 base and J 3 bases, leaving 12 bases between the germline ends. CDR3 coding DNA: TGCGCCAGCAGCCAAGGGGCAGGGGTGGACTATGGCTACACCTTC. It encodes CASSQGAGVDYGYTF.

The rearrangement uses TRBV25-1 and TRBJ1-2; D unresolved. This CDR3 region has 15 residues. The V end was cut by 5 bases, the J end by 1 base, with 14 bases between. Germline V gene lookup returns CDR1 MGHDK and CDR2 SYGVNS. The CDR3 nucleotides are TGTGCCAGCAGTCCCGAGGGCCCTCTTAACTATGGCTACACCTTC. Protein: CASSPEGPLNYGYTF.

This clone was seen just once. V is TRBV7-9 and J is TRBJ2-1; TRBD2 matches 11 bases. Germline assignment: CDR1 SEHNR and CDR2 FQNEAQ (reference sequence). The J segment lost 4 bases and the V segment lost 0 bases, leaving 11 bases of the junction unmatched. The CDR3 extends over 19 amino acids. For the CDR3, the DNA is TGTGCCAGCAGCTTAGCGCTTTTGAGACTAGCGGGGCGTTACAATGAGCAGTTCTTC. It is translated as CASSLALLRLAGRYNEQFF.

The rearrangement joins TRBV4-3 to TRBJ1-2; D gene unclear. The length of the CDR3 is 14 residues. Trimming stripped 1 base from V and 8 bases from J, with 14 bases between. Germline assignment: CDR1 LGHNA and CDR2 YSLEER. Here the CDR3 DNA reads TGCGCCAGCAGCCAAGCAGGTGCTCCCCGGGGCTACACCTTC. It encodes CASSQAGAPRGYTF.

J is TRBJ2-3 and V is TRBV5-1; D may be TRBD1 (5 bases). The germline CDR1 and CDR2 sequences are SGHRS and YFSETQ. The V end was cut by 4 bases, the J end by 3 bases, with 15 bases between. This CDR3 is 15 amino acids long. This CDR3 reads CASSPNRMGTDTQYF. CDR3 sequence (DNA): TGCGCCAGCAGCCCTAACAGGATGGGTACAGATACGCAGTATTTT.

The chain links TRBV7-8 to TRBJ2-1; D remains unclear. The ends were cut back, 6 bases at V and 1 base at J, with 10 bases in the middle. The CDR3 extends over 14 amino acids. Germline V gene data show CDR1 as SGHVS and CDR2 as FQNEAQ. The CDR3 DNA reads TGTGCCAGCAGTCTGACATCTTCCTACAATGAGCAGTTCTTC. As protein: CASSLTSSYNEQFF.

The chain has TRBV7-2 and TRBJ1-2; D remains ambiguous. Germline CDR1 and CDR2: SGHTA and FQGNSA. The CDR3 runs 14 residues. V lost 0 bases, J lost 5 bases, and 10 bases lay in between. The CDR3 sequence is CASSLARQHYGYTF. DNA for the CDR3: TGTGCCAGCAGCTTAGCGAGGCAGCATTATGGCTACACCTTC.

V is TRBV9 and J is TRBJ1-6, with 7 nucleotides matching TRBD1. Losses at the gene ends were 2 bases for V and 10 bases for J; bases not matched to a gene: 9. CDR3 length equals 15 residues. The V gene's germline CDR1 is SGDLS and CDR2 YYNGEE. CDR3 loop: CASSVDREVRSPLHF. The CDR3 nucleotides are TGTGCCAGCAGCGTTGACAGGGAAGTAAGATCACCCCTCCACTTT.

The count of this clone is one. The chain's CDR3 is CASSSEGSGAGNTIYF. The DNA for the CDR3 is TGTGCCAGCAGCTCTGAAGGTTCAGGGGCTGGAAACACCATATATTTT. V usage is TRBV7-9 and J usage is TRBJ1-3, with a tentative D call TRBD1 (6 bases). CDR3 size: 16 residues. Germline V CDR1 and CDR2: SEHNR, FQNEAQ (reference sequence). V was shortened by 4 bases and J by 2 bases, with 15 bases between the two germline ends.

This chain uses TRBV5-8 with TRBJ2-1, with D perhaps TRBD1 (6 bases). The CDR3 consists of 16 residues. From germline, CDR1 is SGHTS and CDR2 YDEGEE. V gave up 0 bases and J gave up 0 bases, with 10 bases separating them. Here the CDR3 reads CASSLEGGSSYNEQFF. For the CDR3, the DNA is TGTGCCAGCAGCTTGGAAGGGGGTAGCTCCTACAATGAGCAGTTCTTC.